This entry describes one T cell receptor (beta chain). Its antigen is as yet unknown. Second-dose groups at about 4 or about 12 weeks were pooled. The data originate from a study of T cell responses to AZD1222 COVID-19 vaccine. Study outcomes and limitations: Among AZD1222 vaccinees, only five to seven were seropositive at baseline. Vaccination with two AZD1222 doses was followed by a rise in Spike-specific TCR breadth and depth. Among vaccine-associated CD4 TCRs, coverage spanned spike, with dominance at 160-218 and 743-854.

Measured with immunoSEQ multiplex PCR; TCRdb has only the in-frame clones, and not every one. The data contain approximately 150,000 clones, less than 95% of them singletons. The specimen comprised peripheral blood, sampled 28 days after the second AZD1222 dose. This receptor was identified in an adult who received the AZD1222 COVID-19 vaccine.

CDR3 sequence reads: CASSPPPGHTIYF. The DNA of the CDR3 is TGTGCCAGCAGCCCCCCCCCAGGGCACACCATATATTTT. The J gene is TRBJ1-3, the V gene TRBV3-1 (or the pseudogene TRBV3-2); possibly TRBD1 for D (5 bases). This CDR3 contains 13 residues. Per the germline V gene, CDR1 is LGHDT and CDR2 is YNNKEL (reference sequence). Trimming took off 4 bases at V and 8 bases at J, with 12 bases between the two ends.